These 15 T cell receptor beta chains originate from one sample sequenced in a study of T cell changes during pregnancy in multiple sclerosis. Libraries were prepared by immunoSEQ multiplex PCR; TCRdb keeps only in-frame clonotypes and omits some of them. Among 55,000 to 65,000 clones listed, roughly 92% were seen once. The sequencing here drew on CD8+ T cells from peripheral blood mononuclear cells, taken in the third trimester of pregnancy. These receptors were collected from a female donor with multiple sclerosis, enrolled in a pregnancy study.

This chain links TRBV5-4 with TRBJ1-1; TRBD1 is a possible D gene (6 bases). The CDR3 runs 14 residues. The V gene lost 2 bases and the J gene lost 6 bases, with 14 bases spanning the gap. In germline, CDR1 is SGHNT, CDR2 YYREEE (reference sequence). CDR3: CASSLGTGIAEAFF. CDR3 nucleotide sequence: TGTGCCAGCAGCTTAGGAACAGGGATCGCTGAAGCTTTCTTT.

This chain uses TRBV4-1 with TRBJ1-3; D unclear. Trimming shortened V by 6 bases and J by 2 bases, and 11 bases separated the two germline ends. The CDR3 loop spans 14 amino acids. Germline V gene data show CDR1 as MGHRA and CDR2 as YSYEKL. Written as DNA, the CDR3 is TGCGCCAGCAGGACTAACGGGGCTGGAAACACCATATATTTT. The encoded protein is CASRTNGAGNTIYF.

The chain uses TRBV7-6 and TRBJ2-2; maybe TRBD2 (5 bases). Germline-derived CDR1 and CDR2 are SGHVS and FNYEAQ. The CDR3 is made up of 16 amino acids. V lost 4 bases to trimming and J lost 0 bases, with 12 bases between them. This CDR3 is CASSSGWTSNTGELFF. The CDR3 bases are TGTGCCAGCAGCTCGGGGTGGACCTCGAACACCGGGGAGCTGTTTTTT.

By sample share, this clone is medium-sized. This chain connects TRBV19 to TRBJ1-1; D gene uncertain. The germline V gene encodes CDR1 LNHDA and CDR2 SQIVND (reference sequence). The CDR3 totals 14 residues. V was shortened by 1 base and J by 3 bases, with 9 bases between the two germline ends. CDR3 loop: CASSIVPGHTEAFF. The CDR3 DNA is TGTGCCAGTAGTATAGTTCCTGGGCACACTGAAGCTTTCTTT.

The V and J genes are TRBV11-2 and TRBJ1-1, with 7 positions matching TRBD1. Germline values: CDR1 SGHAT, CDR2 FQNNGV. The CDR3 spans 18 residues. V was clipped by 2 bases and J by 0 bases; unmatched bases: 12. This CDR3 reads CASSLWEDRAGLNTEAFF. DNA for the CDR3: TGTGCCAGCAGCTTATGGGAAGACAGGGCAGGTCTGAACACTGAAGCTTTCTTT.

Details on this clone: Compared with germline, one end of the junction differs, possibly owing to a read error. The chain couples TRBV7-7 to TRBJ2-7, with 11 bases fitting TRBD2. The length of the CDR3 is 13 residues. CDR1 SSHAT and CDR2 FNYEAQ come from the germline V gene (reference sequence). The CDR3 DNA reads as TGTGCTAGCAGCTTAGCGGGAGGGTACGAGCAGTACTTC. This translates into CASSLAGGYEQYF.

The chain links TRBV7-3 to TRBJ1-2; 8 nucleotides match TRBD1. The ends lost 2 bases at V and 5 bases at J; junction bases unmatched: 4. Germline V CDR1 and CDR2: SGHTA, FQGTGA. CDR3 length equals 14 residues. CDR3 sequence reads: CASSLPGTGYGYTF. CDR3 nucleotides: TGTGCCAGCAGCTTACCCGGGACAGGATATGGCTACACCTTC.

The rearrangement uses TRBV28 and TRBJ2-1; TRBD2 might be the D (6 bases). The CDR3 spans 15 residues. CDR1 and CDR2 (germline): MDHEN, SYDVKM. V was clipped by 4 bases and J by 8 bases, with 18 bases between them. The CDR3 region has the DNA TGTGCCAGCAGTTCGGTGGGTTACTGGGGGGATGAGCAGTTCTTC. The encoded protein is CASSSVGYWGDEQFF.

This clone occurred many times. The chain uses TRBV6-5 and TRBJ2-7, with D possibly TRBD2 on 5 matching bases. Germline V gives CDR1 MNHEY, CDR2 SVGAGI. The CDR3 is 15 amino acids. Trimming cost V 7 bases and J 0 bases, with 16 bases left between them. CDR3 sequence (DNA): TGTGCCAGCACCATGGGTGGGGAGTTCTCCTACGAGCAGTACTTC. It specifies CASTMGGEFSYEQYF.

The gene calls are TRBV5-4 and TRBJ2-5, with 9 bases lining up with TRBD1. The CDR3 length is 12 residues. The J segment lost 4 bases and the V segment lost 6 bases, leaving 1 base of the junction unmatched. The germline V gene encodes CDR1 SGHNT and CDR2 YYREEE (reference sequence). The CDR3 region is CASTDRGETQYF. The CDR3 DNA follows: TGTGCCAGCACGGACAGGGGAGAGACCCAGTACTTC. The variable domain in full, completed from reference TRBV5-4 and TRBJ2-5, reads ETGVTQSPTHLIKTRGQQVTLRCSSQSGHNTVSWYQQALGQGPQFIFQYYREEENGRGNFPPRFSGLQFPNYSSELNVNALELDDSALYLCASTDRGETQYFGPGTRLLVL.

The rearrangement joins TRBV9 to TRBJ2-7, with 7 bases that match TRBD2. The trim removed 3 bases at V and 4 bases at J, leaving 7 bases unmatched. Germline CDR1 reads SGDLS; CDR2 reads YYNGEE. This CDR3 is 14 amino acids long. CDR3 sequence (DNA): TGTGCCAGCAGCGCGGGGGGAGCCGGATACGAGCAGTACTTC. It encodes CASSAGGAGYEQYF.

The chain uses TRBV5-1 and TRBJ2-3; TRBD2 matches at 8 bases. The CDR3 contains 14 residues. The germline CDR1 and CDR2 sequences are SGHRS and YFSETQ. Unmatched junction bases numbered 5, after V lost 4 bases and J lost 4 bases. The CDR3 DNA is TGCGCCAGCAGCGCGGAGGGACTAGCAGATACGCAGTATTTT. This codes for CASSAEGLADTQYF.

This chain links TRBV28 with TRBJ2-7; possible D gene TRBD1, 5 bases. The germline gives CDR1 MDHEN, CDR2 SYDVKM. The CDR3 loop spans 13 amino acids. Deletions cut 3 bases from V and 3 bases from J, with 9 bases between. The chain's CDR3 is CASSFQGIYEQYF. The CDR3 DNA follows: TGTGCCAGCAGTTTCCAGGGAATCTACGAGCAGTACTTC.

The table lists this clone with a few counts. The chain combines TRBV7-6 with TRBJ1-1; 7 bases are a match to TRBD1. Germline-derived CDR1 and CDR2 are SGHVS and FNYEAQ. V was pared by 5 bases and J by 7 bases, with 7 bases of the junction left unmatched. The CDR3 is 13 residues long. CDR3 loop: CASSPGTAREAFF. For the CDR3, the DNA is TGTGCCAGCAGCCCCGGGACAGCCCGTGAAGCTTTCTTT.

This clone was counted a single time. The rearrangement links TRBV29-1 to TRBJ2-2, with TRBD2 matching 7 bases. From germline, CDR1 is SQVTM and CDR2 ANQGSEA. This CDR3 has 14 residues. J lost 2 bases, V lost 7 bases, and 7 bases had no gene match. The CDR3 bases are TGCAGCGCCGAAGGACTAGTTAACACCGGGGAGCTGTTTTTT. Translation: CSAEGLVNTGELFF.